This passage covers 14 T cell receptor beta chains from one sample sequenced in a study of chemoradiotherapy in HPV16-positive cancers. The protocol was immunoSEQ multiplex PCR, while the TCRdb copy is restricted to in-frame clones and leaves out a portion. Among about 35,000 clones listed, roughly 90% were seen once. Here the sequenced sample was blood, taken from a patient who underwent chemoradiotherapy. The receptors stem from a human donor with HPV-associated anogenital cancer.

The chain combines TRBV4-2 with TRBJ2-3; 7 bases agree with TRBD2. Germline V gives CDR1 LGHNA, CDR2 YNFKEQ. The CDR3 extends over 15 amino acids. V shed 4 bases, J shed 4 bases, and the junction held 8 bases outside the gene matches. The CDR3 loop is CASSRSGAGPDTQYF. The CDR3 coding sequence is TGTGCCAGCAGCCGAAGCGGGGCGGGTCCAGATACGCAGTATTTT.

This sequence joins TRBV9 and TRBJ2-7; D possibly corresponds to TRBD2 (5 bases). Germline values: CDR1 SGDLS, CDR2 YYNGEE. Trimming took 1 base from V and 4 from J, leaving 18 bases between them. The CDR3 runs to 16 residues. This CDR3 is CASSVSQVGEGYEQYF. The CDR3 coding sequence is TGTGCCAGCAGCGTAAGCCAAGTTGGAGAGGGATACGAGCAGTACTTC. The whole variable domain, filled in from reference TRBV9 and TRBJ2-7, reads DSGVTQTPKHLITATGQRVTLRCSPRSGDLSVYWYQQSLDQGLQFLIQYYNGEERAKGNILERFSAQQFPDLHSELNLSSLELGDSALYFCASSVSQVGEGYEQYFGPGTRLTVT.

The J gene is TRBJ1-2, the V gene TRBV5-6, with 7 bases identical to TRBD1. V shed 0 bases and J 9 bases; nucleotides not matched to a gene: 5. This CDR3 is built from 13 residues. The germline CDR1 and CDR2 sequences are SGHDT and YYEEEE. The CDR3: CASSLGQGVRYTF. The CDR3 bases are TGTGCCAGCAGCTTGGGTCAGGGGGTGCGCTACACCTTC.

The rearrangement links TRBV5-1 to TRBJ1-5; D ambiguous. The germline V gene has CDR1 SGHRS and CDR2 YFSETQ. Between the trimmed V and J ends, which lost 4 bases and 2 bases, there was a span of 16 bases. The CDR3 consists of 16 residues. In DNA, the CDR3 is TGCGCCAGCAGCCCGTTTGGTGGGGAGGGCAATCAGCCCCAGCATTTT. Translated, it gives CASSPFGGEGNQPQHF.

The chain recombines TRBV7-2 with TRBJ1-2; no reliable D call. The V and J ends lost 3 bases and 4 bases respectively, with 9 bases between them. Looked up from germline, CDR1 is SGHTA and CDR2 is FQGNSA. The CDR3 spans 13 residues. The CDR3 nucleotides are TGTGCCAGCAGCTTCTTAGGATCCTATGGCTACACCTTC. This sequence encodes CASSFLGSYGYTF.

Written as DNA, the CDR3 is TGTGCCAGCAGCTTAGTTGCGGGGGCCTACGAGCAGTACTTC. Translated, it gives CASSLVAGAYEQYF. V and J are TRBV7-2 and TRBJ2-7, with 7 bases identical to TRBD2. Germline-derived CDR1 and CDR2 are SGHTA and FQGNSA. V shed 1 base and J 2 bases; nucleotides not matched to a gene: 2. CDR3 length equals 14 residues.

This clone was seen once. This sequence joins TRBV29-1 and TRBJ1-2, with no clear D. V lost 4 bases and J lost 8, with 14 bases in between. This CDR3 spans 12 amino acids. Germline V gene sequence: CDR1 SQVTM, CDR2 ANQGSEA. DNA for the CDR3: TGCAGCGTTGCGGAATCCGGTAGCGGCTACACCTTC. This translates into CSVAESGSGYTF. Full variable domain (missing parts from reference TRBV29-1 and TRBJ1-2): SAVISQKPSRDICQRGTSLTIQCQVDSQVTMMFWYRQQPGQSLTLIATANQGSEATYESGFVIDKFPISRPNLTFSTLTVSNMSPEDSSIYLCSVAESGSGYTFGSGTRLTVV.

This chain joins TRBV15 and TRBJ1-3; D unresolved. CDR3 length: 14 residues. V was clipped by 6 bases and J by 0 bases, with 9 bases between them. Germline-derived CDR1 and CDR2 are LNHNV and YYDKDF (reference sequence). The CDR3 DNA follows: TGTGCCACCAGGGATTGGAGCTCTGGAAACACCATATATTTT. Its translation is CATRDWSSGNTIYF.

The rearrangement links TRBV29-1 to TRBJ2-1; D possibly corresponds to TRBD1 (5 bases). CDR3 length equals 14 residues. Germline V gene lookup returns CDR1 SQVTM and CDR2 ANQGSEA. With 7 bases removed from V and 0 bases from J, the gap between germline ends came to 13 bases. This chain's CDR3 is CSATGPSSYNEQFF. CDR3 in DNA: TGCAGCGCAACAGGCCCCAGCTCCTACAATGAGCAGTTCTTC.

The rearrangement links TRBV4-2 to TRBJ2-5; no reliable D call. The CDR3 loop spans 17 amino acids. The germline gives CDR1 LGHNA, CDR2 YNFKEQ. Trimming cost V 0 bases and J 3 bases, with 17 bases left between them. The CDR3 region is CASSQEDLRQKEETQYF. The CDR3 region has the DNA TGTGCCAGCAGCCAAGAAGATCTCAGGCAAAAGGAAGAGACCCAGTACTTC.

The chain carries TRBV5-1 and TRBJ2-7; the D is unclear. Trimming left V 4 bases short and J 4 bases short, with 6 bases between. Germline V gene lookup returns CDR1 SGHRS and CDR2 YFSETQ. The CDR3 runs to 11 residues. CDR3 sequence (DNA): TGCGCCAGCAGCATAGGGTACGAGCAGTACTTC. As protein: CASSIGYEQYF.

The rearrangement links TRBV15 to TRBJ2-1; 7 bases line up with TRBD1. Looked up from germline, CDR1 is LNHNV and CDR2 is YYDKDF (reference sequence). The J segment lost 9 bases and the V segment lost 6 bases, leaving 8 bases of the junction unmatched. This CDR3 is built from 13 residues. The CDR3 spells CATSLQGYGEQFF. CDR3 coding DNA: TGTGCCACCAGTCTACAGGGGTATGGTGAGCAGTTCTTC.

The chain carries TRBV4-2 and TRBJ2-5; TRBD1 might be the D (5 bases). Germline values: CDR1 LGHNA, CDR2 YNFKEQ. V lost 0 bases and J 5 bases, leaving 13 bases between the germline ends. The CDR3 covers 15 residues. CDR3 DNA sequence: TGTGCCAGCAGCCAAGAAGTATCAGGGATGGAGACCCAGTACTTC. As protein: CASSQEVSGMETQYF.

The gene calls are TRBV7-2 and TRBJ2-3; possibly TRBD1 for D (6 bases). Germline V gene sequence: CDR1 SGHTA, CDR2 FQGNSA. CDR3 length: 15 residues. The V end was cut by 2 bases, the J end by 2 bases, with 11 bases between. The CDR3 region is CASSLTPGDTDTQYF. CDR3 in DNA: TGTGCCAGCAGCTTAACGCCAGGGGACACAGATACGCAGTATTTT. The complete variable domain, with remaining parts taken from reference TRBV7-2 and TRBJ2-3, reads GAGVSQSPSNKVTEKGKDVELRCDPISGHTALYWYRQSLGQGLEFLIYFQGNSAPDKSGLPSDRFSAERTGGSVSTLTIQRTQQEDSAVYLCASSLTPGDTDTQYFGPGTRLTVL.